A selection of T cell receptor beta chains follows, all from one sample in a study of identical twins. TCRdb fed the 5' RACE reads into MiXCR, producing one record per CDR3 protein. The sample holds roughly 1,500,000 distinct CDR3 sequences, around 33% seen once. The material sequenced was cord blood. The source of these receptors is a newborn girl in good health. Each CDR3 is given with its conserved first and last residue. D genes are given only for firm matches. Clone size is given for some rows only: seen once, a few or many times, or a class if the clone is expanded.

>few|TRBJ2-3|TRBD2|TRBV2
TGTGCCAGCAGTCGGTCGACTAGCGGAGATACGCAGTATTTT
CASSRSTSGDTQYF
>NA|TRBJ2-5|NA|TRBV25-1
TGTGCCAGCTGGCCAAGGGAGTACCAAGAGACCCAGTACTTC
CASWPREYQETQYF
>few|TRBJ1-4|NA|TRBV5-8
TGTGCCAGCAGGGTTGGGGCAGGGAAGTCTGAAAAACTGTTTTTT
CASRVGAGKSEKLFF
>many|TRBJ2-4|NA|TRBV12-3/TRBV12-4
TGTGCCAGCAGCTTAGCGGCGAACATTCAGTACTTC
CASSLAANIQYF
>NA|TRBJ2-7|NA|TRBV28
TGTGCCAGCAGTAGCTCCCGGTTCTATTACAATGAGCAGTACTTC
CASSSSRFYYNEQYF
>NA|TRBJ1-2|NA|TRBV6-1
TGTGCCAGCCGGACATACACTAACTATGGCTACACCTTC
CASRTYTNYGYTF
>few|TRBJ2-7|NA|TRBV20-1
TGCAGTGCTAGAGTCCTGGAGGGGGCCTACGAGCAGTACTTC
CSARVLEGAYEQYF
>NA|TRBJ2-2|TRBD2|TRBV7-9
TGTGCCAGCAGCCCCACTAGCGGGGGGGCCCCCGGGGAGCTGTTTTTT
CASSPTSGGAPGELFF
>few|TRBJ2-3|NA|TRBV7-2
TGTGCCAGCAGCTTATTCGGGAACGGGATAACGGCAGATACGCAGTATTTT
CASSLFGNGITADTQYF
>NA|TRBJ1-2|NA|TRBV2
TGTGCCAGCAGTGCGGACAGTATTAACTATGGCTACACCTTC
CASSADSINYGYTF
>few|TRBJ2-3|TRBD2|TRBV20-1
TGCAGTGCGATTATAGCGGGGGCAAGCACAGATACGCAGTATTTT
CSAIIAGASTDTQYF
>few|TRBJ2-3|NA|TRBV11-1
TGTGCCAGCAGCTTAGTTTGGCCGTACCCAGATACGCAGTATTTT
CASSLVWPYPDTQYF
>NA|TRBJ2-5|NA|TRBV5-1
TGCGCCAGCAGCTTGGCCGTTGGCGGGCTCCAAGAGACCCAGTACTTC
CASSLAVGGLQETQYF
>NA|TRBJ2-7|TRBD2|TRBV6-4
TGTGCCAACCTTCCGGGACTAGCGGGACCCCATGTCTCCTACGAGCAGTACTTC
CANLPGLAGPHVSYEQYF
>few|TRBJ2-1|NA|TRBV24-1
TGTGCCACCAGTGATTTTGGGGGTTCGGGATACAATGAGCAGTTCTTC
CATSDFGGSGYNEQFF
>few|TRBJ1-1|NA|TRBV6-1
TGTGCCAGCAGACCTACAGGGCGAAAGGATGAAGCTTTCTTT
CASRPTGRKDEAFF
>NA|TRBJ2-1|TRBD2|TRBV25-1
TGTGCCAGCAGTGACCCATCGACTAGCGGGAGGACGAATGAGCAGTTCTTC
CASSDPSTSGRTNEQFF
>few|TRBJ2-7|TRBD2|TRBV7-2
TGTGCCAGCAGCTCACAGACTAGCGGCAGGTACGAGCAGTACTTC
CASSSQTSGRYEQYF
>many|TRBJ2-1|NA|TRBV29-1
TGCAGCGTTGATCTGCTGGACAATGAGCAGTTCTTC
CSVDLLDNEQFF
>NA|TRBJ1-5|NA|TRBV12-3/TRBV12-4
TGTGCCAGCAGTTTACAGGTTAATCAGCCCCAGCATTTT
CASSLQVNQPQHF
>NA|TRBJ1-6|TRBD1|TRBV20-1
TGCAGTGCTAGAGGGACAGGGGGCACCTATAATTCACCCCTCCACTTT
CSARGTGGTYNSPLHF
>NA|TRBJ1-2|TRBD1|TRBV6-1
TGTGCCAGCAGTGAGAGGACAGGGTCAAACTATGGCTACACCTTC
CASSERTGSNYGYTF
>many|TRBJ2-3|TRBD2|TRBV7-2
TGTGCCAGCAGCTTAGGGTTGCTAGCGGGAGTCCCAGATACGCAGTATTTT
CASSLGLLAGVPDTQYF
>few|TRBJ2-7|TRBD1|TRBV5-1
TGCGCCAGCAGCTTGTTTGACAGGGGACACGAGCAGTACTTC
CASSLFDRGHEQYF
>NA|TRBJ2-5|NA|TRBV6-5
TGTGCCAGCGCTAGGTCCTACAATGAGCAGTACTTC
CASARSYNEQYF
>NA|TRBJ2-3|TRBD2|TRBV29-1
TGCAGCGTTGGCGGTAGCGGGGAGCCCCCAGATACGCAGTATTTT
CSVGGSGEPPDTQYF
>NA|TRBJ2-3|TRBD2|TRBV30
TGTGCCTGGAGGCGACTAGCGGGGAAGAATACGCAGTATTTT
CAWRRLAGKNTQYF
>NA|TRBJ2-3|NA|TRBV12-3/TRBV12-4
TGTGCCAGCAGTTTAGCGGGAGAGAGCACAGATACGCAGTATTTT
CASSLAGESTDTQYF
>NA|TRBJ2-1|NA|TRBV27
TGTGCCAGCAGTTTAACGGCAGGTGGCAGCCATGAGCAGTTCTTC
CASSLTAGGSHEQFF
>many|TRBJ2-2|TRBD2|TRBV7-2
TGTGCCAGCAGCTTAGGGACTAGCACCGGGGAGCTGTTTTTT
CASSLGTSTGELFF
>NA|TRBJ1-5|NA|TRBV6-5
TGTGCCAGCAGCATCGACAGGCGGGGCCAGCCCCAGCATTTT
CASSIDRRGQPQHF
>many|TRBJ1-2|TRBD1|TRBV29-1
TGCAGCGTTACCGACAGGGTGGGTGGCTACACCTTC
CSVTDRVGGYTF
>NA|TRBJ2-1|TRBD2|TRBV27
TGTGCCAGCAGTGCTACTAGCGGCAATGAGCAGTTCTTC
CASSATSGNEQFF
>NA|TRBJ2-3|NA|TRBV11-2
TGTGCCAGCAGCTTAGAGACCGTATGGGGCACAGATACGCAGTATTTT
CASSLETVWGTDTQYF
>many|TRBJ2-4|NA|TRBV7-2
TGTGCCAGCAGCTTAGAAAGCCCTAGGTGGTCCAAAAACATTCAGTACTTC
CASSLESPRWSKNIQYF
>NA|TRBJ2-7|TRBD2|TRBV27
TGTGCCAGCAGTTTCCTGGCTAGCGGGAAACGGTACTTC
CASSFLASGKRYF
>NA|TRBJ1-2|TRBD1|TRBV12-5
TGTGCTAGTGGTTGGGACAGGGGGCGCATCTATGGCTACACCTTC
CASGWDRGRIYGYTF
>NA|TRBJ1-1|NA|TRBV9
TGTGCCAGCAGCGTATGGGGAGGGAACACTGAAGCTTTCTTT
CASSVWGGNTEAFF
>NA|TRBJ2-1|TRBD2|TRBV2
TGTGCCAGCAGATTGGAGAGCGGGGCCCTCAATGAGCAGTTCTTC
CASRLESGALNEQFF
>NA|TRBJ2-1|NA|TRBV29-1
TGCAGCGTTGGGGACACTCGTCCGGAGACCCAGTTCTTC
CSVGDTRPETQFF
>NA|TRBJ1-3|NA|TRBV7-6
TGTGCCAGCAGCTTAGGGAGGTGGGGCCATGGAAACACCATATATTTT
CASSLGRWGHGNTIYF
>NA|TRBJ1-2|TRBD1|TRBV11-2
TGTGCCAGCAGTCGAGACAGGGACTATGACTATGGCTACACCTTC
CASSRDRDYDYGYTF
>many|TRBJ2-7|NA|TRBV28
TGTGCCAGCAGTTTGGCGGGTGGGGACTTCTACGAGCAGTACTTC
CASSLAGGDFYEQYF
>NA|TRBJ2-5|NA|TRBV12-3/TRBV12-4
TGTGCCACGACCGACTTGCGACTATCTAGAGAGACCCAGTACTTC
CATTDLRLSRETQYF
>NA|TRBJ2-3|NA|TRBV15
TGTGCCACCAGCCGCCGCCACGGAGATACGCAGTATTTT
CATSRRHGDTQYF
>NA|TRBJ2-1|TRBD2|TRBV10-3
TGTGCCATCAGTCCCTCGGGACTAGCGGGGTACAATGAGCAGTTCTTC
CAISPSGLAGYNEQFF
>NA|TRBJ2-1|NA|TRBV3-1
TGTGCCAGCAGGAGCAAGGGTAGGCGTGACAATGAGCAGTTCTTC
CASRSKGRRDNEQFF
>NA|TRBJ2-3|NA|TRBV6-1
TGTGCCAGCAGTCCCGGCGGCAGGGATCCGTTTCCTAGCACAGATACGCAGTATTTT
CASSPGGRDPFPSTDTQYF
>NA|TRBJ1-2|NA|TRBV7-2
TGTGCCAGCAGCTCTTCAGATTTGGATGGCTACACCTTC
CASSSSDLDGYTF
>NA|TRBJ1-4|NA|TRBV28
TGTGCCAGCAGTGACGGGGGGTCAACTAATGAAGAACTGTTTTTT
CASSDGGSTNEELFF
>NA|TRBJ2-1|TRBD2|TRBV20-1
TGCAGTGCCTTCATGGCTAGCGGGAACGGTGAGCAGTTCTTC
CSAFMASGNGEQFF